Below, 19 T cell receptor beta chains from the same sample are listed, as sequenced in a study of cytomegalovirus exposure and HLA in healthy donors (dated by TCRdb to the late 2010s). Libraries were made using the immunoSEQ multiplex PCR assay. For the multiplex PCR, a mixture combining 60 forward primers for TCR Vbeta segments and 13 reverse primers for TCR Jbeta segments was used. In its TCRdb copy, this immuneACCESS table keeps in-frame sequences only and misses some clones. Where compared with another copy, unresolved V genes explain less than half of these, and the others have no known cause. For this sample the table gives about 210,000 clones, of which around 86% were detected only once. The ten biggest clones cover approximately 10% of the sample. Sequencing was done on a sample of PBMCs. The receptors come from a woman aged 45-65 years in good health and CMV-seropositive.

The sample holds a few counts of this clone. J is TRBJ2-6 and V is TRBV9; a possible D gene is TRBD1 (6 bases). Trimming shortened V by 0 bases and J by 0 bases, and 13 bases separated the two germline ends. This CDR3 is 18 amino acids long. Per germline, CDR1 SGDLS and CDR2 YYNGEE. The CDR3 spells CASSVGDIRLSGANVLTF. CDR3 sequence (DNA): TGTGCCAGCAGCGTAGGGGACATCAGACTCTCTGGGGCCAACGTCCTGACTTTC.

This clone was recorded only once. The chain employs TRBV7-9 and TRBJ2-6; D is possibly TRBD2 (5 bases). V was shortened by 2 bases and J by 2 bases, with 7 bases between the two germline ends. From germline, CDR1 is SEHNR and CDR2 FQNEAQ (reference sequence). This CDR3 has 15 residues. CDR3 amino acids: CASSLLGAGANVLTF. The CDR3 bases are TGTGCCAGCAGCTTACTGGGAGCTGGGGCCAACGTCCTGACTTTC.

This chain links TRBV19 with TRBJ2-3; a possible D gene is TRBD2 (6 bases). From germline, CDR1 is LNHDA and CDR2 SQIVND (reference sequence). Trimming pared 1 base from V and 0 bases from J, leaving 8 bases between. The CDR3 loop spans 15 amino acids. This CDR3 is CASSIGRASTDTQYF. CDR3 DNA: TGTGCCAGTAGTATAGGGAGGGCTAGCACAGATACGCAGTATTTT.

The V call is TRBV6-5, the J call TRBJ1-1; D is possibly TRBD1 (5 bases). The germline gives CDR1 MNHEY, CDR2 SVGAGI. The V end was cut by 0 bases, the J end by 3 bases, with 14 bases between. The CDR3 runs to 16 residues. The CDR3 is CASSYSSRTGDTEAFF. CDR3 DNA sequence: TGTGCCAGCAGTTACTCGTCTCGGACGGGGGACACTGAAGCTTTCTTT.

This clone was seen once. The CDR3 sequence is CSIRQEYEQYF. CDR3 sequence (DNA): TGCAGCATCCGACAGGAATACGAGCAGTACTTC. The rearrangement links TRBV29-1 to TRBJ2-7, with D tentatively TRBD1 (6 bases). Trimming pared 8 bases from V and 4 bases from J, leaving 12 bases between. Germline lookup yields CDR1 SQVTM and CDR2 ANQGSEA. The CDR3 loop spans 11 amino acids.

The chain joins TRBV29-1 to TRBJ2-5, with a weak D call TRBD2 (5 bases). The CDR3 runs to 13 residues. Germline V gives CDR1 SQVTM, CDR2 ANQGSEA. Trimming shortened V by 4 bases and J by 2 bases, and 11 bases separated the two germline ends. DNA of the CDR3: TGCAGCGTTGGTGATCGGGGACAAGAGACCCAGTACTTC. Protein product: CSVGDRGQETQYF.

CDR3 residues: CASRSPPKPQHF. CDR3 DNA: TGTGCCAGCAGAAGCCCCCCGAAGCCCCAGCATTTT. The chain carries TRBV28 and TRBJ1-5; D call uncertain. This CDR3 contains 12 residues. The germline V gene encodes CDR1 MDHEN and CDR2 SYDVKM. V lost 6 bases to trimming and J lost 8 bases, with 11 bases between them. Full variable domain (rest looked up from reference TRBV28 and TRBJ1-5): DVKVTQSSRYLVKRTGEKVFLECVQDMDHENMFWYRQDPGLGLRLIYFSYDVKMKEKGDIPEGYSVSREKKERFSLILESASTNQTSMYLCASRSPPKPQHFGDGTRLSIL.

CDR3 amino acids: CASSYSQGAYEQYF. The DNA of the CDR3 is TGTGCCAGCAGTTACTCTCAGGGGGCTTACGAGCAGTACTTC. This chain links TRBV6-5 with TRBJ2-7, with 8 positions matching TRBD1. Germline loops: CDR1 MNHEY, CDR2 SVGAGI. V dropped 0 bases and J dropped 4; count of bases not matched to a gene: 2. The CDR3 is 14 residues long.

V and J are TRBV7-8 and TRBJ1-4; D is possibly TRBD1 (5 bases). Germline CDR1 reads SGHVS; CDR2 reads FQNEAQ. This CDR3 is built from 14 residues. V shed 7 bases and J shed 8 bases, with 17 bases lying between them. Here the CDR3 DNA reads TGTGCCAGCACCGCGTCCAGGGCGGAAGAAAAACTGTTTTTT. Residues: CASTASRAEEKLFF.

This sequence joins TRBV7-7 and TRBJ2-2; D might be TRBD2 (5 bases). CDR3 size: 17 residues. With 3 bases removed from V and 0 bases from J, the gap between germline ends came to 14 bases. Germline CDR1 SSHAT, CDR2 FNYEAQ (reference sequence). The DNA for the CDR3 is TGTGCCAGCAGCTTCTCCGGCGGGCCGGCGAACACCGGGGAGCTGTTTTTT. It translates to CASSFSGGPANTGELFF.

V usage is TRBV5-1 and J usage is TRBJ2-5; the D gene is possibly TRBD2 (5 bases). The CDR3 extends over 13 amino acids. V lost 0 bases, J lost 5 bases, and 8 bases lay in between. Germline V gives CDR1 SGHRS, CDR2 YFSETQ. The CDR3 sequence: CASSLAGLETQYF. The CDR3 DNA sequence: TGCGCCAGCAGCTTGGCGGGGTTGGAGACCCAGTACTTC.

The chain uses TRBV11-2 and TRBJ1-6; D not resolved. Germline CDR1 reads SGHAT; CDR2 reads FQNNGV. V lost 4 bases and J lost 0, with 19 bases in between. This CDR3 region has 19 residues. CDR3 protein: CASSSQNLFPSSYNSPLHF. CDR3 in DNA: TGTGCCAGCAGCTCCCAAAACCTTTTTCCCAGCTCCTATAATTCACCCCTCCACTTT.

The chain combines TRBV30 with TRBJ2-1; 7 nucleotides align to TRBD2. J gave up 13 bases and V 1 base, and 16 bases lay outside the gene matches. Germline CDR1 GTSNPN, CDR2 SVGIG (reference sequence). This CDR3 has 15 residues. CDR3 nucleotides: TGTGCCTGGAGTGACCAGTCGCGGGGGTCTTCCCAACAGTTCTTC. Protein sequence: CAWSDQSRGSSQQFF.

This chain links TRBV5-4 with TRBJ1-1, with a weak D call TRBD1 (5 bases). V gave up 6 bases and J gave up 0 bases, with 15 bases separating them. The CDR3 contains 15 residues. CDR1 and CDR2 from the germline V gene are SGHNT and YYREEE (reference sequence). The CDR3 loop reads CASNTKEDMNTEAFF. DNA for the CDR3: TGTGCCAGCAATACCAAAGAGGACATGAACACTGAAGCTTTCTTT.

The J gene is TRBJ2-1, the V gene TRBV7-6; 9 nucleotides match TRBD1. Germline lookup yields CDR1 SGHVS and CDR2 FNYEAQ. V was clipped by 5 bases and J by 8 bases; unmatched bases: 13. CDR3 length equals 16 residues. DNA of the CDR3: TGTGCCAGCAGCCCCTACGGACAGGGGAATGTGGATGAGCAGTTCTTC. This codes for CASSPYGQGNVDEQFF.

The rearrangement links TRBV27 to TRBJ2-7; TRBD2 matches at 8 bases. The CDR3 loop spans 16 amino acids. Losses at the gene ends were 2 bases for V and 1 base for J; bases not matched to a gene: 7. Germline V gives CDR1 MNHEY, CDR2 SMNVEV (reference sequence). In DNA form, the CDR3 reads TGTGCCAGCAGTTTAGGGGCGGGGGGATTATCCTACGAGCAGTACTTC. Protein: CASSLGAGGLSYEQYF.

The chain employs TRBV6-6 and TRBJ2-2; 10 bases match TRBD1. The ends lost 0 bases at V and 5 bases at J; junction bases unmatched: 3. CDR3 length: 16 residues. CDR1 and CDR2 from the germline V gene are MNHNY and SVGAGI (reference sequence). The CDR3 DNA follows: TGTGCCAGCAGTTACTCGAGGACAGGGGGGACCGGGGAGCTGTTTTTT. Translation: CASSYSRTGGTGELFF.

The V call is TRBV19, the J call TRBJ1-5, with 7 nucleotides matching TRBD1. The CDR3 loop spans 15 amino acids. CDR1 and CDR2 (germline): LNHDA, SQIVND (reference sequence). Trimming removed 5 bases from V and 0 bases from J; junction bases left unmatched: 4. The CDR3 reads CASSEGQSSNQPQHF. CDR3 in DNA: TGTGCCAGTAGTGAGGGACAGTCTAGCAATCAGCCCCAGCATTTT.

CDR3 nucleotides: TGTGCCAGCAGCTTAAAACAGGGGGCCTTAACCGGGGAGCTGTTTTTT. This encodes CASSLKQGALTGELFF. The chain recombines TRBV7-3 with TRBJ2-2; TRBD1 aligns across 9 bases. The junction had 5 bases not matched to a gene; V was cut back by 1 base and J by 5 bases. The germline CDR1 and CDR2 sequences are SGHTA and FQGTGA. The CDR3 is 16 amino acids.